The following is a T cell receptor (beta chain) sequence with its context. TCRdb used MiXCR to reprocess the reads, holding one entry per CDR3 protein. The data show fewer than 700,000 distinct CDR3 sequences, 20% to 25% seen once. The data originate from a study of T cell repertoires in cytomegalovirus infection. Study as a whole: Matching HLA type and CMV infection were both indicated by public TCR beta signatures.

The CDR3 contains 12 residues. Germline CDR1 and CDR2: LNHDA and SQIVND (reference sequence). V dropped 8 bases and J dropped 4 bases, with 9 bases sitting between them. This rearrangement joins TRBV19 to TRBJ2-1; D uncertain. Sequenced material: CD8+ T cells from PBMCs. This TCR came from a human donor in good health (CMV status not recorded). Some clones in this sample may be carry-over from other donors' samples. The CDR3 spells CASLSRYNEQFF. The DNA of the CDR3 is TGTGCCAGTTTATCTAGGTACAATGAGCAGTTCTTC. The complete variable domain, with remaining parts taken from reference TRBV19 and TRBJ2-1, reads DGGITQSPKYLFRKEGQNVTLSCEQNLNHDAMYWYRQDPGQGLRLIYYSQIVNDFQKGDIAEGYSVSREKKESFPLTVTSAQKNPTAFYLCASLSRYNEQFFGPGTRLTVL.